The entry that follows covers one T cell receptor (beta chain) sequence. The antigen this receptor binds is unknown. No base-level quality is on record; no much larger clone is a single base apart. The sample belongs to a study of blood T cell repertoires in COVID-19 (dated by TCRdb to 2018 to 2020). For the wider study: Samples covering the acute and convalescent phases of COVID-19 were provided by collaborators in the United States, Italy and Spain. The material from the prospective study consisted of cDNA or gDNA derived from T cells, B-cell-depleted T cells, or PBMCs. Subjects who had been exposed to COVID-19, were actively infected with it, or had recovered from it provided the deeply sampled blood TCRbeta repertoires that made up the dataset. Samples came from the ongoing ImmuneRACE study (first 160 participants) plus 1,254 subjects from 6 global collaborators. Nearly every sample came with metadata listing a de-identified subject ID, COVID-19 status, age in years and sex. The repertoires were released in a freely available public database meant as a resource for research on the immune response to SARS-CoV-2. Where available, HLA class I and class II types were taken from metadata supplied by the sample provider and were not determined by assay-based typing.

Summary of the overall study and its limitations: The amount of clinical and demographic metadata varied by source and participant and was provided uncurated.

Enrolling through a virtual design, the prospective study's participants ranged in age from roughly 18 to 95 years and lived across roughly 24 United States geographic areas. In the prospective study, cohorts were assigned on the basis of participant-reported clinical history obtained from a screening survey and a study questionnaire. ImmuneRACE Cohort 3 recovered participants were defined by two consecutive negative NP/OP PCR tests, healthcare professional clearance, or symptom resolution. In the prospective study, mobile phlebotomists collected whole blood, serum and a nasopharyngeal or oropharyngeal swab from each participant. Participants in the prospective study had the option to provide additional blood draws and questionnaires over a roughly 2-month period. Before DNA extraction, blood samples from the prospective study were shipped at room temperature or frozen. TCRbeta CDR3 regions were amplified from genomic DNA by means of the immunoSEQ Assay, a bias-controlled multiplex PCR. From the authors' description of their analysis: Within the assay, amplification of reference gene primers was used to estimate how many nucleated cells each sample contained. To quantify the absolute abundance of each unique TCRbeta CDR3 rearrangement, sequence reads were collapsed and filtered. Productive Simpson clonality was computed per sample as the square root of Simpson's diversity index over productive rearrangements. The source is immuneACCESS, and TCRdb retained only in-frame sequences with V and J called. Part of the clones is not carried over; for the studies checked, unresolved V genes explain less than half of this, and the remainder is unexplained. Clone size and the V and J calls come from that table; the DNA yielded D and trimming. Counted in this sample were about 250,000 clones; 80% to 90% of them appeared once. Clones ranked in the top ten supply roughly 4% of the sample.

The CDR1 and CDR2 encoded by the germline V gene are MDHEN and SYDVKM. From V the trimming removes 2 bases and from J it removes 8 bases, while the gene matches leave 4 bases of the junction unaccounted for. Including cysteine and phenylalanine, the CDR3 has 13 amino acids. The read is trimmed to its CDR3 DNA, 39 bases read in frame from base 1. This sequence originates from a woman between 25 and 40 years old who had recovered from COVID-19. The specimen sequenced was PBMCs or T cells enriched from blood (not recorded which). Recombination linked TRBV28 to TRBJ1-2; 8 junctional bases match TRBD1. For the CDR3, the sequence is CASSLQGAQGYTF. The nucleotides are TGTGCCAGCAGTTTACAGGGGGCGCAGGGCTACACCTTC.